A single sample gave rise to the 5 T cell receptor beta chains below, sequenced in a study of response to subunit inactivated influenza vaccine. TCRdb redid the calling of the RT-PCR reads with MiXCR, one entry per CDR3 protein. The table lists about 700,000 distinct CDR3 sequences, around 14% of them singletons. The sample in question was PBMCs from blood, obtained 14 to 15 days before vaccination. The receptors come from a man aged 50 to 59 who received an inactivated influenza vaccine.

This clonotype was detected only a few times. This sequence joins TRBV10-3 and TRBJ2-2, with D tentatively TRBD2 (6 bases). V was clipped by 6 bases and J by 2 bases, with 7 bases between them. Germline V gene data show CDR1 as ENHRY and CDR2 as SYGVKD. This CDR3 has 13 amino acids. The CDR3 is CAIRGTNTGELFF. As DNA, the CDR3 is TGTGCCATCAGGGGGACTAACACCGGGGAGCTGTTTTTT.

The V and J genes are TRBV10-3 and TRBJ2-1; TRBD1 aligns across 10 bases. The CDR3 has 15 residues. Germline V gene data show CDR1 as ENHRY and CDR2 as SYGVKD. V lost 3 bases and J lost 8; bases outside the gene matches: 7. The CDR3, as DNA: TGTGCCATCAGTGATCCGGGACAGGGGAACTATGAGCAGTTCTTC. Protein sequence: CAISDPGQGNYEQFF.

The chain combines TRBV29-1 with TRBJ1-2; tentative D call: TRBD1 (5 bases). There are 13 residues in the CDR3. Germline loops: CDR1 SQVTM, CDR2 ANQGSEA. Trimming cost V 5 bases and J 5 bases, with 15 bases left between them. The CDR3 loop is CSVPLTGRYGYTF. DNA of the CDR3: TGCAGCGTTCCACTAACAGGAAGATATGGCTACACCTTC. The complete variable domain, with remaining parts taken from reference TRBV29-1 and TRBJ1-2, reads SAVISQKPSRDICQRGTSLTIQCQVDSQVTMMFWYRQQPGQSLTLIATANQGSEATYESGFVIDKFPISRPNLTFSTLTVSNMSPEDSSIYLCSVPLTGRYGYTFGSGTRLTVV.

This clonotype was counted only a few times. This sequence joins TRBV7-2 and TRBJ2-5; 7 bases agree with TRBD1. The CDR3 covers 15 residues. In germline, CDR1 is SGHTA, CDR2 FQGNSA. The junction had 7 bases not matched to a gene; V was cut back by 5 bases and J by 1 base. CDR3 nucleotides: TGTGCCAGCAGCCAGAGGGGGCGGACCCAAGAGACCCAGTACTTC. This translates into CASSQRGRTQETQYF.

Comment on this clonotype: Sequence at one end of the junction differs from germline and may be a read error. The rearrangement uses TRBV29-1 and TRBJ1-2; D ambiguous. Germline-derived CDR1 and CDR2 are SQVTM and ANQGSEA. The CDR3 extends over 19 amino acids. The CDR3: CSVEYQIPGIGRVNYGYNF. In DNA, the CDR3 is TGCAGCGTTGAATATCAGATTCCGGGAATCGGACGTGTCAACTATGGCTACAACTTC.